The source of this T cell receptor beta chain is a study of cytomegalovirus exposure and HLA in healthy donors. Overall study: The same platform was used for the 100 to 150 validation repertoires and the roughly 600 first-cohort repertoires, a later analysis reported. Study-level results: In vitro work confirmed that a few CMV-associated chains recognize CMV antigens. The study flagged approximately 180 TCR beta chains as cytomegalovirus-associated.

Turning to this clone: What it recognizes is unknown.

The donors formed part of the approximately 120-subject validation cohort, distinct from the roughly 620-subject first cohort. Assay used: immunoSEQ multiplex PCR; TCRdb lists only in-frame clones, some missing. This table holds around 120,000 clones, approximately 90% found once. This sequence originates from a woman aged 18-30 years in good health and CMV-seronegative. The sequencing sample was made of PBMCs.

The CDR3 DNA is TGTGCCAGCAGTTTGTCTAGCGGGGGGGATGGGTATACGCAGTATTTT. It encodes CASSLSSGGDGYTQYF. The chain combines TRBV27 with TRBJ2-3; TRBD2 matches at 12 bases. Germline V gene sequence: CDR1 MNHEY, CDR2 SMNVEV (reference sequence). This CDR3 spans 16 amino acids. V shed 3 bases and J 7 bases; nucleotides not matched to a gene: 8.